This T cell receptor (beta chain) was sequenced in a study of shared clonotypes between healthy human individuals. Study at large: Donors consisted of two women and three men between 18 and 49. Study outcomes and limitations: Few donors limited the genetic and exposure-history diversity represented.

As regards this clone: Its antigen remains unidentified. At one of its ends the junction is not consistent with the germline gene, which may arise from a read error.

With CCR7-negative CD45RA+ TemRA cells, CD45RO+ cells were combined in CD8 memory. Profiled with immunoSEQ multiplex PCR; TCRdb holds only in-frame clones, not every one. The sample has 110,000 or so clones, about 70% seen once; the top ten hold approximately 23%. The germline gives CDR1 DFQATT, CDR2 SNEGSKA (reference sequence). This CDR3 contains 10 residues. The chain recombines TRBV20-1 with TRBJ2-7, with TRBD1 matching 7 bases. The clonotype comes from a woman aged 25 to 39 in good health. Material for sequencing was memory CD8+ T cells sorted from blood. Specified subset: CD45RO+ cells pooled with CCR7-negative TemRA cells. The CDR3 DNA reads as TGCCTGTCAGGGACAGAGCTTGCAGACTTC. This sequence encodes CLSGTELADF.